This TCR beta chain stems from a study of OX40 agonist ivuxolimab in advanced cancers. Overall study context: Hepatocellular carcinoma, melanoma, renal cell or head and neck cancer affected the dose-escalation patients.

The ends were cut back, 9 bases at V and 8 bases at J, with 21 bases in the middle. The CDR3 is made up of 14 amino acids. CDR1 and CDR2 (germline): MNHEY, SVGAGI. Here immunoSEQ multiplex PCR was the method, and the copy in TCRdb shows in-frame clones only, minus some. The sample includes about 35,000 clones, around 90% of them seen just once. For this clone: The antigen is not known.

General observations from the study: At doses 0.1 to 3.0 mg/kg, CD4+ and CD8+ clones expanded. CD8+ T cells averaged more expanded clones than CD4+.

The TCR comes from an adult with an advanced solid tumor such as melanoma, head and neck, liver or kidney cancer. The chain employs TRBV6-5 and TRBJ2-3, with D possibly being TRBD1 (6 bases). Specimen: CD4+ or CD8+ T cells sorted from blood, collected in a trial of the OX40 agonist ivuxolimab. CDR3 protein: CARTQTQGRGTQYF. The CDR3 bases are TGTGCCAGAACCCAGACCCAGGGGCGTGGTACGCAGTATTTT.